The next 28 T cell receptor beta chains were all read from a single sample in a study of blood T cells in healthy people across ages. A sample-barcoded 5' primer and a J-beta primer mix were used in a second PCR of roughly 7 to 12 cycles. TCRdb independently ran MiXCR on the 5' RACE reads; one entry per CDR3 protein. The sample has more than 1 million distinct CDR3 sequences, 45% seen once. The specimen was blood. The source is a woman in her fifties or sixties in good health.

This chain links TRBV25-1 with TRBJ2-7; D not certain. The CDR3 consists of 12 residues. Germline V gives CDR1 MGHDK, CDR2 SYGVNS. The V end was cut by 3 bases, the J end by 6 bases, with 9 bases between. CDR3 amino acids: CASSEVSGEQYF. The CDR3 nucleotides are TGTGCCAGCAGTGAGGTATCTGGCGAGCAGTACTTC.

The chain has TRBV27 and TRBJ1-2; maybe TRBD1 (5 bases). Trimming took off 10 bases at V and 7 bases at J, with 19 bases between the two ends. Germline V gene lookup returns CDR1 MNHEY and CDR2 SMNVEV (reference sequence). There are 13 residues in the CDR3. CDR3 sequence (DNA): TGTGCCACCACAGACAGTTTCTCCCGTGGCTACACCTTC. Encoded protein: CATTDSFSRGYTF.

J is TRBJ2-7 and V is TRBV11-2; no definite D call. CDR1 and CDR2 (germline): SGHAT, FQNNGV. V lost 5 bases, J lost 1 base, and 12 bases lay in between. There are 14 residues in the CDR3. In DNA, the CDR3 is TGTGCCAGCAGCGGATGGACGCGTTCCTACGAGCAGTACTTC. Protein product: CASSGWTRSYEQYF.

This clonotype was detected only once. The chain combines TRBV7-6 with TRBJ1-1; TRBD1 aligns across 7 bases. Germline V gene lookup returns CDR1 SGHVS and CDR2 FNYEAQ. V gave up 5 bases and J gave up 8 bases; unmatched junction bases: 2. The CDR3 covers 11 residues. CDR3 nucleotides: TGTGCCAGCAGCATGGGACAGGAAGCTTTCTTT. It yields the protein CASSMGQEAFF.

The rearrangement joins TRBV7-2 to TRBJ2-1, with D hard to call. Looked up from germline, CDR1 is SGHTA and CDR2 is FQGNSA. This CDR3 has 13 residues. The ends were cut back, 8 bases at V and 6 bases at J, with 14 bases in the middle. CDR3 protein: CASSSRALNEQFF. DNA of the CDR3: TGTGCCAGCTCCTCAAGGGCCCTCAATGAGCAGTTCTTC.

The sample holds a few counts of this clonotype. V usage is TRBV7-9 and J usage is TRBJ2-5, with D possibly matching TRBD2 (5 bases). Germline CDR1 SEHNR, CDR2 FQNEAQ (reference sequence). The CDR3 is 13 amino acids. Trimming removed 5 bases at V and 3 bases at J, with 10 bases between. The CDR3 coding sequence is TGTGCCAGCAGCCCTCAAGCGGAAGAGACCCAGTACTTC. This encodes CASSPQAEETQYF.

The chain couples TRBV10-3 to TRBJ2-1, with TRBD2 matching 10 bases. There are 14 residues in the CDR3. The trim removed 5 bases at V and 9 bases at J, leaving 7 bases unmatched. Germline lookup yields CDR1 ENHRY and CDR2 SYGVKD. CDR3 sequence (DNA): TGTGCCATCAGTCCTAGCGGGAGAGGGAGTGAGCAGTTCTTC. Its translation is CAISPSGRGSEQFF.

V is TRBV4-2 and J is TRBJ2-5; 9 bases agree with TRBD1. The ends lost 4 bases at V and 5 bases at J; junction bases unmatched: 5. The CDR3 has 14 residues. CDR1 and CDR2 (germline): LGHNA, YNFKEQ. DNA for the CDR3: TGTGCCAGCAGCCCTTACAGGGGGCAGGAGACCCAGTACTTC. Its translation is CASSPYRGQETQYF.

A few counts support this clonotype. This CDR3 is CATSRAGTSGSRVNEQFF. The CDR3, as DNA: TGTGCCACCAGCAGAGCCGGGACTAGCGGGAGTCGGGTCAATGAGCAGTTCTTC. The V gene is TRBV15, the J gene TRBJ2-1; 14 bases are shared with TRBD2. Germline assignment: CDR1 LNHNV and CDR2 YYDKDF (reference sequence). The CDR3 is made up of 18 amino acids. V gave up 1 base and J gave up 6 bases; unmatched junction bases: 8.

This clonotype has just a few counts. The chain carries TRBV7-2 and TRBJ1-2; TRBD1 is a possible D gene (6 bases). The V end lost 2 bases, the J end lost 6 bases, and 16 bases lay between the germline ends. CDR3 length equals 15 residues. Germline V gene data show CDR1 as SGHTA and CDR2 as FQGNSA. This chain's CDR3 is CASSLKGQGIHGYTF. The CDR3 nucleotides are TGTGCCAGCAGCTTAAAGGGCCAGGGGATCCATGGCTACACCTTC.

The genes are TRBV12-3 or TRBV12-4 and TRBJ2-7; no definite D call. The CDR3 spans 13 residues. Trimming pared 5 bases from V and 7 bases from J, leaving 15 bases between. The CDR3 nucleotides are TGTGCCAGCAGTCCAGGCCTTATCGGGGAGCAGTACTTC. Translation gives CASSPGLIGEQYF.

This clonotype turned up a few times. The V gene is TRBV7-9, the J gene TRBJ2-7; D perhaps matches TRBD2 (7 bases). This CDR3 region has 15 residues. Germline lookup yields CDR1 SEHNR and CDR2 FQNEAQ (reference sequence). V lost 3 bases and J 6 bases, leaving 18 bases between the germline ends. DNA for the CDR3: TGTGCCAGCAGCTTCCGGGGTCCGGGGGGCCTCGAGCAGTACTTC. Translating it yields CASSFRGPGGLEQYF.

The rearrangement joins TRBV20-1 to TRBJ2-4; a weak D match, TRBD2 (7 bases). Trimming cost V 5 bases and J 0 bases, with 17 bases left between them. Germline V gene data show CDR1 as DFQATT and CDR2 as SNEGSKA (reference sequence). CDR3 size: 16 residues. CDR3 bases: TGCAGTGCTCCCGTAGGGGGGGGACTAGCCAAAAACATTCAGTACTTC. Translating it yields CSAPVGGGLAKNIQYF.

The chain links TRBV5-6 to TRBJ2-1; 8 bases agree with TRBD1. Germline V CDR1 and CDR2: SGHDT, YYEEEE. This CDR3 region has 16 residues. V dropped 4 bases and J dropped 4; count of bases not matched to a gene: 10. The CDR3 reads CASSLRRTGKYNEQFF. The CDR3 DNA reads TGTGCCAGCAGCCTGAGGCGGACAGGGAAATACAATGAGCAGTTCTTC.

This clonotype has only a few counts. V gene TRBV7-9 combines with J gene TRBJ2-5, with 8 bases lining up with TRBD1. TRBJ2-7 matches the DNA end more closely, so the J call is doubtful. CDR1 SEHNR and CDR2 FQNEAQ come from the germline V gene (reference sequence). The CDR3 contains 16 residues. The CDR3 loop reads CASSLPQGAARYEQYF. In nucleotides, the CDR3 is TGTGCCAGCAGCCTCCCCCAGGGGGCAGCCCGCTACGAGCAGTACTTC.

For the CDR3, the DNA is TGCGCCAGCAGTGAGTTTGGGACTAAGCAGTACTTC. This encodes CASSEFGTKQYF. V usage is TRBV10-1 and J usage is TRBJ2-5; 7 nucleotides align to TRBD2. This CDR3 is 12 amino acids long. From germline, CDR1 is WNHNN and CDR2 SYGVQD (reference sequence). The ends lost 1 base at V and 11 bases at J; junction bases unmatched: 4.

The table lists this clonotype with many counts. The chain uses TRBV25-1 and TRBJ2-1; TRBD1 aligns across 8 bases. The CDR3 loop spans 15 amino acids. Germline V gene data show CDR1 as MGHDK and CDR2 as SYGVNS. V shed 6 bases, J shed 8 bases, and the junction held 12 bases outside the gene matches. The CDR3 spells CASSPDRGLFDEQFF. The CDR3 coding sequence is TGTGCCAGCAGCCCCGACAGGGGACTTTTCGATGAGCAGTTCTTC.

The chain combines TRBV5-1 with TRBJ2-3, with TRBD1 matching 8 bases. This CDR3 comprises 16 residues. Germline V gene data show CDR1 as SGHRS and CDR2 as YFSETQ. Trimming removed 1 base from V and 1 base from J; junction bases left unmatched: 5. This CDR3 is CASSLIRGPGTDTQYF. CDR3 in DNA: TGCGCCAGCAGCTTGATCAGGGGGCCGGGCACAGATACGCAGTATTTT.

The chain carries TRBV5-1 and TRBJ2-5; no firm D call. Germline V CDR1 and CDR2: SGHRS, YFSETQ. The CDR3 runs to 14 residues. V shed 1 base and J shed 5 bases, with 12 bases lying between them. CDR3 amino acids: CASSLLRAAETQYF. CDR3 nucleotides: TGCGCCAGCAGCTTGTTAAGGGCGGCGGAGACCCAGTACTTC.

The CDR3: CASSYSAGVVGEQYF. Written as DNA, the CDR3 is TGTGCCAGCAGTTACTCCGCTGGGGTCGTGGGCGAGCAGTACTTC. The chain carries TRBV6-5 and TRBJ2-7; D uncertain. CDR3 length equals 15 residues. Per germline, CDR1 MNHEY and CDR2 SVGAGI. Trimming took 0 bases from V and 6 from J, leaving 15 bases between them.

The chain combines TRBV5-1 with TRBJ2-7; 9 positions agree with TRBD1. This CDR3 comprises 13 residues. The germline V gene encodes CDR1 SGHRS and CDR2 YFSETQ. Trimming removed 4 bases from V and 5 bases from J; junction bases left unmatched: 4. The CDR3 nucleotides read TGCGCCAGCAGCCCTGGGACAGGGAACGAGCAGTACTTC. It yields the protein CASSPGTGNEQYF.

This clonotype is a singleton in its sample. The chain carries TRBV20-1 and TRBJ2-7, with 10 bases matching TRBD1. The CDR3 is 13 amino acids. The J segment lost 3 bases and the V segment lost 6 bases, leaving 5 bases of the junction unmatched. CDR1 and CDR2 (germline): DFQATT, SNEGSKA (reference sequence). The CDR3 bases are TGCAGTGCCCCGACAGGGGGCCTCTACGAGCAGTACTTC. It codes for CSAPTGGLYEQYF.

The V call is TRBV20-1, the J call TRBJ2-7; tentatively, D is TRBD2 (6 bases). Trimming left V 0 bases short and J 2 bases short, with 17 bases between. Germline V gives CDR1 DFQATT, CDR2 SNEGSKA (reference sequence). The CDR3 covers 16 residues. The CDR3 here is CSARELGLAMAYEQYF. CDR3 in DNA: TGCAGTGCTAGAGAATTGGGGCTAGCGATGGCCTACGAGCAGTACTTC.

This clonotype was observed a few times. The chain is built from TRBV5-1 and TRBJ1-5; the D is unclear. This CDR3 is 15 amino acids long. The V and J ends lost 1 base and 2 bases respectively, with 10 bases between them. Germline lookup yields CDR1 SGHRS and CDR2 YFSETQ. The CDR3 sequence: CASSLYGEGNQPQHF. The DNA for the CDR3 is TGCGCCAGCAGCTTGTACGGGGAAGGCAATCAGCCCCAGCATTTT. Full variable domain (remainder filled in from reference TRBV5-1 and TRBJ1-5): KAGVTQTPRYLIKTRGQQVTLSCSPISGHRSVSWYQQTPGQGLQFLFEYFSETQRNKGNFPGRFSGRQFSNSRSEMNVSTLELGDSALYLCASSLYGEGNQPQHFGDGTRLSIL.

This sequence joins TRBV27 and TRBJ1-5; D gene ambiguous. CDR3 size: 13 residues. Trimming cost V 6 bases and J 0 bases, with 6 bases left between them. Germline CDR1 and CDR2: MNHEY and SMNVEV (reference sequence). The CDR3 is CASRYNSNQPQHF. DNA for the CDR3: TGTGCCAGCAGGTATAATAGCAATCAGCCCCAGCATTTT.

This clonotype was recorded many times. This chain uses TRBV7-2 with TRBJ2-3, with D perhaps matching TRBD1 or TRBD2 (5 bases each). Germline V lookup: CDR1 SGHTA, CDR2 FQGNSA. This CDR3 spans 15 amino acids. Trimming removed 5 bases from V and 4 bases from J, with 16 bases in between. CDR3 sequence: CASSPEGSGPDTQYF. The CDR3 nucleotides read TGTGCCAGCAGCCCCGAGGGGAGTGGCCCAGATACGCAGTATTTT.

This clonotype was observed a few times. The V and J genes are TRBV4-1 and TRBJ2-3, with 9 bases fitting TRBD2. This CDR3 region has 16 residues. The trim removed 0 bases at V and 4 bases at J, leaving 5 bases unmatched. Per the germline V gene, CDR1 is MGHRA and CDR2 is YSYEKL. The CDR3 DNA follows: TGCGCCAGCAGCCAAGATTCGGGACTAGCATCAGATACGCAGTATTTT. This encodes CASSQDSGLASDTQYF.

This chain uses TRBV11-2 with TRBJ2-1; no definite D call. V lost 0 bases, J lost 12 bases, and 15 bases lay in between. Germline assignment: CDR1 SGHAT and CDR2 FQNNGV. CDR3 length equals 14 residues. The CDR3 DNA follows: TGTGCCAGCAGCTTAGATATGACGGCTCGGTCGCAGTTCTTC. Protein: CASSLDMTARSQFF.